This TCR beta chain appears in the sequencing data of a study of blood T cell repertoires in COVID-19. On the study more broadly: Collection of acute and convalescent COVID-19 samples took place in the United States, Italy and Spain. PBMCs, B-cell-depleted T cells, or T cells provided the cDNA or gDNA that made up the material.

In the study's own analysis: Reference gene primers were amplified, and this amplification served to estimate nucleated cell counts. Clones were read by immunoSEQ multiplex PCR, and TCRdb kept only the in-frame ones, dropping some. Clonal size and the V and J genes are those of that table, whereas D and trimming came from the DNA. The data contain roughly 100,000 clones, around 83% of them singletons. Deletions cut 0 bases from V and 6 bases from J, with 12 bases between. Germline V gene data show CDR1 as MNHEY and CDR2 as SVGEGT. The CDR3 has 14 amino acids. Source material: peripheral blood. The source of this sequence is a woman older than 75 with acute or convalescent COVID-19. V gene TRBV6-2 or TRBV6-3 combines with J gene TRBJ2-7; D perhaps matches TRBD1 (6 bases). CDR3 residues: CASSYSMGAGEQYV. The CDR3 nucleotides are TGTGCCAGCAGTTACTCGATGGGGGCCGGCGAGCAGTACGTC.